The T cell receptor beta chain described here comes from a study of blood T cells in healthy people across ages. The study, taken as a whole, reports: Investigators treated diversity estimates from one million T cells as underestimates.

PCR was performed a second time for roughly 7 to 12 cycles using a sample-barcoded 5' primer and a J-beta primer mix. MiXCR, applied by TCRdb to the 5' RACE reads, yields one record per CDR3 protein. Among around 900,000 distinct CDR3 sequences listed, about 30% were seen once. V lost 5 bases, J lost 6 bases, and 20 bases lay in between. This CDR3 has 16 amino acids. The germline gives CDR1 SGHTA, CDR2 FQGNSA. This clonotype occurred many times. The antigen remains undetermined. Material: blood. The origin of this receptor is a woman aged 80 or older in good health. The chain combines TRBV7-2 with TRBJ2-1, with a weak D call TRBD1 (5 bases). In DNA, the CDR3 is TGTGCCAGCAGCCGCAATTGGGTCCTGGGGCCCAATGAGCAGTTCTTC. It encodes CASSRNWVLGPNEQFF.